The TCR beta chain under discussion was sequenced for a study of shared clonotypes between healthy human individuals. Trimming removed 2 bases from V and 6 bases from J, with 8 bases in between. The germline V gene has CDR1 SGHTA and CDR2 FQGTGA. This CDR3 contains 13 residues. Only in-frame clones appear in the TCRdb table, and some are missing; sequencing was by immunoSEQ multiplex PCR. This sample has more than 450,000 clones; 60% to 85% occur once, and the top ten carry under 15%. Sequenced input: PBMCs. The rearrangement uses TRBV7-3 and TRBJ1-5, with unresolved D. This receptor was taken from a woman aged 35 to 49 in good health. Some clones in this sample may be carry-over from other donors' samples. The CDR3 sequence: CASSLVGGQPQHF. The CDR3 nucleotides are TGTGCCAGCAGCTTAGTGGGTGGTCAGCCCCAGCATTTT.